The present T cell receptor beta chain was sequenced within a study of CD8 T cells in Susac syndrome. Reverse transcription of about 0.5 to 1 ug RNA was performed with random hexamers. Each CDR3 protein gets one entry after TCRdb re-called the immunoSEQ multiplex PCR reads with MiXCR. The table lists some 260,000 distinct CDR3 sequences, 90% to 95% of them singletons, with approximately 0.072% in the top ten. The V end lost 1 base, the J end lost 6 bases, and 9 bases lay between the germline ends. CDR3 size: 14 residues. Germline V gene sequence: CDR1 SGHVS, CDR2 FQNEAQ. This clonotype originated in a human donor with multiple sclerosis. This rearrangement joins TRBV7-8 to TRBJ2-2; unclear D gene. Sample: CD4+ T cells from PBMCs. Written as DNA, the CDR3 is TGTGCCAGCAGCTTAGAGGTGCTAGCCGGGGAGCTGTTTTTT. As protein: CASSLEVLAGELFF.